The clone carrying this TCR beta chain has at least ten counts. The antigen remains undetermined. This specimen comes from a study of human T cells and chemical hapten exposure. TCRdb used MiXCR to reprocess the RACE reads, holding one entry per CDR3 protein. The sample has 190,000 or so distinct CDR3 sequences, around 30% seen once. Time point given: pre-sensitization, week 0. Treatment in this sample: therapeutic diphenylcyclopropenone sensitization with weekly scalp DPC. People who gave samples had alopecia, were 18 to 70 years old, and were suitable for DPC. Unfractionated whole blood served as the source for total RNA extraction. Study-level results: Patch test score showed a positive correlation with PT1 expanded TCR counts. Compared to controls, expanded TCRs made significantly more large clusters of similar CDR3s.

The TCR originated in a woman in her 30s with alopecia areata. Some clones in this sample may be carry-over from other donors' samples. The input for sequencing was whole blood, taken in connection with sensitization to the hapten diphenylcyclopropenone (DPC).

CDR3 nucleotides: TGTGCCATCAGTGAGACGGGGACTAGCGGGAGGATCACAGATACGCAGTATTTT. It translates to CAISETGTSGRITDTQYF. The gene calls are TRBV10-3 and TRBJ2-3; 15 nucleotides align to TRBD2. Germline V gene lookup returns CDR1 ENHRY and CDR2 SYGVKD. Losses at the gene ends were 2 bases for V and 2 bases for J; bases not matched to a gene: 5. The CDR3 totals 18 residues.